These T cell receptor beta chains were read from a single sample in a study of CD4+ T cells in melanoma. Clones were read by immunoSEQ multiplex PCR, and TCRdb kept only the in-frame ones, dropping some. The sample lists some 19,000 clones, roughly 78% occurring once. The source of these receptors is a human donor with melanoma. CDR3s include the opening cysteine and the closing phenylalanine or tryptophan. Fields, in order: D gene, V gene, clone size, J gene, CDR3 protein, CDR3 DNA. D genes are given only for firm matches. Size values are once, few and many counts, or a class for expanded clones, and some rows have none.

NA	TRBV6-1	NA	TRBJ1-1	CASSELRDEAFF	TGTGCCAGCAGTGAACTAAGGGATGAAGCTTTCTTT
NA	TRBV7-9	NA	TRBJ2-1	CASRVTSWMDYNEQFF	TGTGCCAGCAGGGTTACTAGCTGGATGGACTACAATGAGCAGTTCTTC
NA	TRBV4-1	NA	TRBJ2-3	CASSQGMTRRVTDTQYF	TGCGCCAGCAGCCAAGGAATGACCCGGCGGGTCACAGATACGCAGTATTTT
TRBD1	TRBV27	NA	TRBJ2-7	CASSLFQGAYEQYF	TGTGCCAGCAGTTTATTCCAGGGGGCCTACGAGCAGTACTTC
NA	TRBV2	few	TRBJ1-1	CASRGKTEAFF	TGTGCCAGCAGAGGTAAAACTGAAGCTTTCTTT
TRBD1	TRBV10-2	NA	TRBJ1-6	CASGQGAAYNSPLHF	TGCGCCAGCGGTCAGGGGGCTGCCTATAATTCACCCCTCCACTTT
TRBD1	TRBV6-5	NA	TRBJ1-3	CASSLGTARNTIYF	TGTGCCAGCAGTTTGGGGACAGCCAGAAACACCATATATTTT
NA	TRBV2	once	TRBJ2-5	CARGPTQETQYF	TGTGCCAGGGGCCCGACACAAGAGACCCAGTACTTC
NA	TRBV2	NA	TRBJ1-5	CASRDDFGGGINQPQHF	TGTGCCAGCAGGGACGATTTTGGGGGGGGGATCAATCAGCCCCAGCATTTT
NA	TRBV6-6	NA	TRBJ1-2	CASTNSPSSWGYTF	TGTGCCAGCACCAATTCACCCAGCTCATGGGGCTACACCTTC
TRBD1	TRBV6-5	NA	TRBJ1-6	CASRRDSSNSPLHF	TGTGCCAGCAGACGGGACAGCTCGAATTCACCCCTCCACTTT
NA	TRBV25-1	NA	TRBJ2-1	CASSERARGEQFF	TGTGCCAGCAGTGAACGGGCGCGGGGTGAGCAGTTCTTC
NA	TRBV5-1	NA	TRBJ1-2	CASSLASGPVMDGYTF	TGCGCCAGCAGCTTGGCATCCGGCCCCGTTATGGATGGCTACACCTTC
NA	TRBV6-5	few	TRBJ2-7	CASSPSLWGYEQYF	TGTGCCAGCAGCCCGTCGCTATGGGGATACGAGCAGTACTTC
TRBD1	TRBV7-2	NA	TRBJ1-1	CASSLGGSSRNTEAFF	TGTGCCAGCAGCCTAGGGGGCTCGTCCAGGAACACTGAAGCTTTCTTT
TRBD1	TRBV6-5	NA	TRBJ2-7	CASSSRDRGFEQYF	TGTGCCAGCAGTTCGCGGGACAGGGGATTCGAGCAGTACTTC
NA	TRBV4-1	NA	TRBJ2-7	CASVTPGVYEQYF	TGCGCCAGCGTCACCCCCGGTGTCTACGAGCAGTACTTT
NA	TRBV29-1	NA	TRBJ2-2	CSVAGSGELFF	TGCAGCGTTGCAGGGTCCGGGGAGCTGTTTTTT
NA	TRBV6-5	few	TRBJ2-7	CASSSPTVGYEQYF	TGTGCCAGCAGTTCTCCGACAGTGGGCTACGAGCAGTACTTC
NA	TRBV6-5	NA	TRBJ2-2	CASRRDSAGELFF	TGTGCCAGCAGACGCGACTCGGCCGGGGAGCTGTTTTTT
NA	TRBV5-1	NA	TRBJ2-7	CASSLARTTYEQYF	TGCGCCAGCAGCTTGGCCCGTACCACCTACGAGCAGTACTTC
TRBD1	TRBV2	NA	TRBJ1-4	CASSGDRGSATNEKLFF	TGTGCCAGCAGTGGGGACAGGGGATCGGCTACTAATGAAAAACTGTTTTTT
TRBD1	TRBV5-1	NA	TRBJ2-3	CASSPPAGGRSDTQYF	TGCGCCAGCAGCCCTCCCGCAGGGGGCAGGTCAGATACGCAGTATTTT
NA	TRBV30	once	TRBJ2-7	CAWSVFRSEQYF	TGTGCCTGGAGTGTATTCCGTTCCGAGCAGTACTTC
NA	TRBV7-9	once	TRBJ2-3	CASSPRGPDTQYF	TGTGCCAGCAGCCCCCGGGGGCCAGATACGCAGTATTTT
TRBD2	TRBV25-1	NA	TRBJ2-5	CASSESLAGGQETQYF	TGTGCCAGCAGTGAATCGCTAGCGGGGGGCCAAGAGACCCAGTACTTC
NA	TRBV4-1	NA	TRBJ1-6	CASSQVSGRHSPLHF	TGCGCCAGCAGCCAAGTTAGTGGACGGCATTCACCCCTCCACTTT
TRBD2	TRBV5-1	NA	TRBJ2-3	CASCTSGGTDTQYF	TGCGCCAGCTGCACTAGCGGGGGGACAGATACGCAGTATTTT
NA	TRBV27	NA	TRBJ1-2	CASKGAANRGYTF	TGTGCCAGCAAGGGTGCGGCTAACCGTGGCTACACCTTC
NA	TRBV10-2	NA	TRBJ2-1	CASSETTGSGEQFF	TGCGCCAGCAGTGAGACAACAGGGTCTGGTGAGCAGTTCTTC
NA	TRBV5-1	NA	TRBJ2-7	CASSLAGRSGEQYF	TGCGCCAGCAGCTTGGCCGGTAGGTCGGGCGAGCAGTACTTC
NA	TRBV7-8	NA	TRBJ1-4	CASSLGRDMGEKLFF	TGTGCCAGCAGCTTAGGCCGGGACATGGGTGAAAAACTGTTTTTT
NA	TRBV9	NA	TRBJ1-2	CASRSRGTNYGYTF	TGTGCCAGCAGGTCTCGGGGGACTAACTATGGCTACACCTTC
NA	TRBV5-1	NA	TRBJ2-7	CASSLASEGLYEQYF	TGCGCCAGCAGCTTGGCCTCGGAGGGGCTTTACGAGCAGTACTTC
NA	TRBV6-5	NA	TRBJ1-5	CASSYGGSQPQHF	TGTGCCAGCAGTTACGGCGGTAGTCAGCCCCAGCATTTT
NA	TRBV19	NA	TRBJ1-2	CASSMPLTGSGYTF	TGTGCCAGTAGTATGCCCCTCACCGGCTCTGGCTACACCTTC
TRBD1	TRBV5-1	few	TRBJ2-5	CASSSTGLQETQYF	TGCGCCAGCAGCTCGACAGGGCTACAAGAGACCCAGTACTTC
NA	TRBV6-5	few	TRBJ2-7	CASSPGRGKQYF	TGTGCCAGCAGTCCAGGCAGGGGTAAGCAGTACTTC
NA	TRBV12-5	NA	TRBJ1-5	CASEGSGNQPQHF	TGTGCTAGTGAGGGAAGCGGCAATCAGCCCCAGCATTTT
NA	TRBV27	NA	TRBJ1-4	CASSEVTTNEKLFF	TGTGCCAGCAGCGAGGTTACAACTAATGAAAAACTGTTTTTT
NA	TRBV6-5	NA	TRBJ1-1	CASRIGGGTEAFF	TGTGCCAGCAGAATCGGAGGTGGCACTGAAGCTTTCTTT
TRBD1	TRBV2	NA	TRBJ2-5	CASSGQGAFLETQYF	TGTGCCAGCTCAGGACAGGGGGCTTTTTTAGAGACCCAGTACTTC
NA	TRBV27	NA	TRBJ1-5	CASSPTEVGYSNQPQHF	TGTGCCAGCAGTCCCACAGAGGTTGGGTATAGTAATCAGCCCCAGCATTTT
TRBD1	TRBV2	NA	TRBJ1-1	CASSTTDRGGTEAFF	TGTGCCAGCAGTACAACAGACAGGGGAGGAACTGAAGCTTTCTTT
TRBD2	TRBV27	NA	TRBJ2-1	CASSSRTSGGLYYNEQFF	TGTGCCAGCAGTTCCCGGACTAGCGGGGGGCTGTATTACAATGAGCAGTTCTTC
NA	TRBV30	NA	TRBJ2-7	CAWSYTPELMYF	TGTGCCTGGAGCTATACCCCGGAACTTATGTACTTC